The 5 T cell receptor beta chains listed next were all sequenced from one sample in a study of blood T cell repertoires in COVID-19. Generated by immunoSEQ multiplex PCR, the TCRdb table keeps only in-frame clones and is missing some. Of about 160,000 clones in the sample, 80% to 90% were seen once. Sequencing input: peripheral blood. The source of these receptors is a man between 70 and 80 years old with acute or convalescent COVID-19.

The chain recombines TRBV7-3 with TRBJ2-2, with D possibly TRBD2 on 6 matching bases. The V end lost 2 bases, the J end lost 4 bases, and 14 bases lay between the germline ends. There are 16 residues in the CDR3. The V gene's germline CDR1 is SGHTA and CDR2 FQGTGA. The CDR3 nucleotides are TGTGCCAGCAGCTTATCCCCGGGAGTCAGCACCGGGGAGCTGTTTTTT. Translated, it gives CASSLSPGVSTGELFF.

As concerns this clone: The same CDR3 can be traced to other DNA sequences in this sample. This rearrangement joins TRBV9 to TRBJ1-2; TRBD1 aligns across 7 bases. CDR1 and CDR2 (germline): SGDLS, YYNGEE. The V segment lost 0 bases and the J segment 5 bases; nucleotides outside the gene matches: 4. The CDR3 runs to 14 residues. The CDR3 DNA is TGTGCCAGCAGCGTAGGACAGGGTGCGTATGGCTACACCTTC. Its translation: CASSVGQGAYGYTF.

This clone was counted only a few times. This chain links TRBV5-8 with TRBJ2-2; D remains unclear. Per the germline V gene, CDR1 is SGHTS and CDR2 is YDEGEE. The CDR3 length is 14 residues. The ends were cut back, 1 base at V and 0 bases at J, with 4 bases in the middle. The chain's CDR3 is CASSLLANTGELFF. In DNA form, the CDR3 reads TGTGCCAGCAGCTTGCTAGCGAACACCGGGGAGCTGTTTTTT.

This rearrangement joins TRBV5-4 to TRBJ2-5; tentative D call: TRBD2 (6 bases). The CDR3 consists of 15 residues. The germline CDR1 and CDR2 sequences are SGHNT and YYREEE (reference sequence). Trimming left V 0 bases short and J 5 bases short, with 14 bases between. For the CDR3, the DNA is TGTGCCAGCAGCTTGGGTTTCGGGAGCGGGGAGACCCAGTACTTC. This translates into CASSLGFGSGETQYF.

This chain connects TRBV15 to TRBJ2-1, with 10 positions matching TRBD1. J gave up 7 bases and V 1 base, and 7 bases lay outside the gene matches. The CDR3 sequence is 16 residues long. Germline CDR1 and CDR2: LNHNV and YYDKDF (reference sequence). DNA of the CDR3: TGTGCCACCAGCAGAGGGCCGGGACAGGGGTATAATGAGCAGTTCTTC. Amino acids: CATSRGPGQGYNEQFF. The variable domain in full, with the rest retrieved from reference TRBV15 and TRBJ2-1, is DAMVIQNPRYQVTQFGKPVTLSCSQTLNHNVMYWYQQKSSQAPKLLFHYYDKDFNNEADTPDNFQSRRPNTSFCFLDIRSPGLGDTAMYLCATSRGPGQGYNEQFFGPGTRLTVL.